Given below is one T cell receptor (beta chain) in context. This record comes from a study of blood T cell repertoires in COVID-19. Study context: The United States, Italy and Spain were the sources of the acute and convalescent COVID-19 samples. T cells, B-cell-depleted T cells, or PBMCs provided the cDNA or gDNA that served as material.

Authors' data handling: Researchers report that nucleated cell counts were estimated from reference gene primer amplification. Method: immunoSEQ multiplex PCR; TCRdb's copy keeps in-frame clones and lacks some. D and trimming were read from the DNA, whereas the V and J calls and clone size are those reported in that table. This table has 79,000 or so clones, 87% appearing once. J gave up 7 bases and V 5 bases, and 16 bases lay outside the gene matches. CDR1 SEHNR and CDR2 FQNEAQ come from the germline V gene (reference sequence). This CDR3 region has 16 residues. This TCR was sampled from a human donor in a cohort sampled during active COVID-19. The gene calls are TRBV7-9 and TRBJ2-7, with 8 positions matching TRBD1. Sequencing used peripheral blood. The CDR3 sequence is CASSPPGQGSLVEQYF. In DNA form, the CDR3 reads TGTGCCAGCAGCCCCCCCGGACAGGGATCCCTAGTTGAGCAGTACTTC.